This T cell receptor (beta chain) was obtained from a study of Ad26.COV2.S vaccination and SARS-CoV-2 variants. Treatment here: 15 to 20 received Ad26.COV2.S at low or high dose, single or two shots; several received placebo; per-sample allocation not given. Following the first vaccine or placebo injection, samples were taken on day 63. The individual, an adult aged 18-55 years, was a donor in Boston. V dropped 6 bases and J dropped 7 bases, with 3 bases sitting between them. CDR1 is SGHNT and CDR2 is YENEEA in the germline V gene. The CDR3 loop spans 9 amino acids. Some clones are missing from TCRdb's copy, which holds only in-frame ones; the method was immunoSEQ multiplex PCR. Among around 500,000 clones listed, about 89% were seen once.

The chain is built from TRBV11-3 and TRBJ2-5; D is unresolved. This sequence originates from a person between 18 and 59 years old who received the Ad26.COV2.S COVID-19 vaccine or a placebo. The source material was peripheral blood, sampled in a trial of Ad26.COV2.S vaccine versus placebo. CDR3 in amino acids: CASRGTQYF. The CDR3 DNA sequence: TGTGCCAGCAGGGGGACCCAGTACTTC.